This TCR beta chain was recovered during a study of post-analysis software for immune sequencing data. Study context: Recorded subtypes: relapsing-remitting, secondary progressive, progressive-relapsing; some patients unannotated.

CDR3 length: 14 amino acids. The V and J ends lost 5 bases and 8 bases respectively, with 17 bases between them. Per germline, CDR1 SGHAT and CDR2 FQNNGV. Prepared TCR beta cDNA libraries contained unique molecular identifiers. TCRdb ran MiXCR on the PCR reads and lists one entry per CDR3 protein. The table lists approximately 180,000 distinct CDR3 sequences, 30% of them singletons. The study, taken as a whole, reports: Elevated frequency relative to controls characterized four to six TRBV segments in patients, TRBV5-6, TRBV5-1 and TRBV20-1 among them.

Details on this clonotype: Its target is unknown.

Sequences were obtained from blood. The source is a girl aged 5 to 17 with multiple sclerosis. V and J are TRBV11-2 and TRBJ2-3; D may be TRBD2 (6 bases). CDR3 coding DNA: TGTGCCAGCAGCCCCTTGTCCGGGACTTTTACGCAGTATTTT. This sequence encodes CASSPLSGTFTQYF.